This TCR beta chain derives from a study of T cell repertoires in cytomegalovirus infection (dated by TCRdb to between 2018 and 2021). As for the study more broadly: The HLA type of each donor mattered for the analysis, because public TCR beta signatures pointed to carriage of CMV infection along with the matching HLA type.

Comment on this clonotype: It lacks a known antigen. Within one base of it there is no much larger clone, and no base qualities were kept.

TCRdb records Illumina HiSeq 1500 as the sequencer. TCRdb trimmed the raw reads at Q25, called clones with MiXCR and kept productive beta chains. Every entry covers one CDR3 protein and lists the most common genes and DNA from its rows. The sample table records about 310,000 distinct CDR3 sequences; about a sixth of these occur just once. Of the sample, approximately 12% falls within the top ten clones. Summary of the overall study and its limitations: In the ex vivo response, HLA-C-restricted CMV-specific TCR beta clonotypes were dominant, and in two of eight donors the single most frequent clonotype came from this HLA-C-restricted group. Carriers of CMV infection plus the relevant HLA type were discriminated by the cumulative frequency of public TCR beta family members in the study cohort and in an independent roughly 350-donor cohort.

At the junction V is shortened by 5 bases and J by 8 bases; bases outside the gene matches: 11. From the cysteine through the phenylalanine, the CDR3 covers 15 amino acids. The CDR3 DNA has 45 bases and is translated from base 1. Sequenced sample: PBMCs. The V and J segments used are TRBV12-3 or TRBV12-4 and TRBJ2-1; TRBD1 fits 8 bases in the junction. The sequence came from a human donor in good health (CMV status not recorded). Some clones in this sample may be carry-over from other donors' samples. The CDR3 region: CASSPRQGIRDEQFF. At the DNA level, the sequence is TGTGCCAGCAGTCCCCGACAGGGGATTAGGGATGAGCAGTTCTTC.